A single sample is the source of the 16 T cell receptor beta chains below, sequenced in a study of T cells after yellow fever vaccination. TCRdb passed the 5' RACE reads through MiXCR, listing each CDR3 protein once. The sample contains 450,000 to 600,000 distinct CDR3 sequences, roughly 14% of which appear only once. Sequenced material: PBMCs, taken on the day of the yellow fever booster vaccination. These receptors were collected from a man aged 30-40 years who received the YFV17D yellow fever vaccine.

The V and J genes are TRBV7-9 and TRBJ1-1, with 8 bases that match TRBD1. The CDR3 runs to 11 residues. Germline trimming cut 4 bases from V and 10 bases from J; bases unmatched to any gene: 2. The V gene's germline CDR1 is SEHNR and CDR2 FQNEAQ (reference sequence). CDR3 in amino acids: CASSYGQGAFF. In DNA form, the CDR3 reads TGTGCCAGCAGCTATGGACAGGGAGCTTTCTTT.

This clonotype has just a few counts. The chain links TRBV6-2 or TRBV6-3 to TRBJ1-2, with D possibly being TRBD1 (5 bases). CDR1 MNHEY and CDR2 SVGEGT come from the germline V gene. This CDR3 is built from 11 residues. The V end was cut by 5 bases, the J end by 8 bases, with 9 bases between. CDR3: CASSTGSGYTF. CDR3 nucleotides: TGTGCCAGCAGTACAGGTTCAGGCTACACCTTC.

The V call is TRBV20-1, the J call TRBJ2-1; TRBD2 matches at 9 bases. The CDR3 is made up of 14 amino acids. Germline V gene data show CDR1 as DFQATT and CDR2 as SNEGSKA (reference sequence). Losses at the gene ends were 7 bases for V and 0 bases for J; bases not matched to a gene: 4. Here the CDR3 reads CSVPTSGSYNEQFF. CDR3 DNA sequence: TGCAGTGTCCCGACTAGCGGCTCCTACAATGAGCAGTTCTTC.

Only a few counts were recorded for this clonotype. The chain has TRBV20-1 and TRBJ2-2, with D maybe TRBD2 (5 bases). Germline assignment: CDR1 DFQATT and CDR2 SNEGSKA (reference sequence). The CDR3 contains 13 residues. Between the trimmed V and J ends, which lost 4 bases and 6 bases, there was a span of 12 bases. CDR3 DNA: TGCAGTGCTATCTACGCGGGCTCCGGGGAGCTGTTTTTT. Translation: CSAIYAGSGELFF.

The chain is built from TRBV28 and TRBJ2-1, with TRBD1 as a possible D gene (5 bases). The V gene's germline CDR1 is MDHEN and CDR2 SYDVKM. The V and J ends lost 2 bases and 3 bases respectively, with 11 bases between them. The CDR3 runs 15 residues. The CDR3 DNA follows: TGTGCCAGCAGTTTACGAGGACATATCTACAATGAGCAGTTCTTC. Its protein product is CASSLRGHIYNEQFF.

The DNA of the CDR3 is TGTGCTAGTGGTTTGGTACTCAGGGAAGACTCTGGAAACACCATATATTTT. Translated, it gives CASGLVLREDSGNTIYF. The chain joins TRBV12-5 to TRBJ1-3; possibly TRBD1 for D (5 bases). The CDR3 has 17 amino acids. Trimming left V 0 bases short and J 0 bases short, with 12 bases between. Germline V gene lookup returns CDR1 LGHNT and CDR2 FRNRAP.

The V call is TRBV12-3 or TRBV12-4, the J call TRBJ1-1, with 7 bases identical to TRBD1. CDR3 size: 14 residues. V lost 6 bases and J lost 0; bases outside the gene matches: 4. This CDR3 reads CASRSGQMNTEAFF. The CDR3 region has the DNA TGTGCCAGCAGATCGGGACAGATGAACACTGAAGCTTTCTTT.

This clonotype turned up a few times. The chain is built from TRBV20-1 and TRBJ2-7; D uncertain. Germline assignment: CDR1 DFQATT and CDR2 SNEGSKA (reference sequence). The V end lost 6 bases, the J end lost 5 bases, and 23 bases lay between the germline ends. The CDR3 extends over 15 amino acids. CDR3 region: CSADQHADRKDEQYF. CDR3 nucleotides: TGCAGTGCCGATCAGCACGCGGATAGAAAGGACGAGCAGTACTTC.

This clonotype has more than one count but fewer than ten. The CDR3 DNA is TGTGCCACCAGTGATCCAGGTCCTCCCAATGAGCAGTTCTTC. Translating it yields CATSDPGPPNEQFF. The rearrangement links TRBV24-1 to TRBJ2-1; D uncertain. Germline CDR1 is KGHDR and CDR2 is SFDVKD. V was cut by 3 bases and J by 6 bases, with 11 bases left in between. CDR3 length: 14 amino acids.

J is TRBJ2-1 and V is TRBV20-1, with D uncertain. Germline lookup yields CDR1 DFQATT and CDR2 SNEGSKA (reference sequence). Trimming removed 6 bases from V and 6 bases from J, with 15 bases in between. The CDR3 length is 13 residues. Here the CDR3 reads CSASTGLGNEQFF. The CDR3 coding sequence is TGCAGTGCGAGCACGGGTTTGGGCAATGAGCAGTTCTTC.

This clonotype was observed a handful of times. This chain links TRBV20-1 with TRBJ2-6; D not certain. Germline assignment: CDR1 DFQATT and CDR2 SNEGSKA (reference sequence). CDR3 length equals 11 residues. In nucleotides, the CDR3 is TGCGGGTTGAAGGGGGCCAACGTCCTGACTTTC. This sequence encodes CGLKGANVLTF.

A few counts support this clonotype. The V gene is TRBV5-4, the J gene TRBJ2-3; 10 bases line up with TRBD2. The V segment lost 4 bases and the J segment 5 bases; nucleotides outside the gene matches: 10. Germline CDR1 SGHNT, CDR2 YYREEE (reference sequence). The CDR3 extends over 16 amino acids. The DNA for the CDR3 is TGTGCCAGCAGCCCCCATCTAGCGGGAGCCAGAGATACGCAGTATTTT. This sequence encodes CASSPHLAGARDTQYF.

V is TRBV20-1 and J is TRBJ2-5; D unresolved. Trimming left V 4 bases short and J 6 bases short, with 9 bases between. The CDR3 runs to 11 residues. CDR1 and CDR2 (germline): DFQATT, SNEGSKA (reference sequence). Here the CDR3 reads CSATPEKTQYF. The CDR3 nucleotides are TGCAGTGCTACACCCGAAAAGACCCAGTACTTC.

This clonotype was seen only a few times. This rearrangement joins TRBV6-2 or TRBV6-3 to TRBJ2-1; 10 bases match TRBD2. V was pared by 6 bases and J by 0 bases, with 8 bases of the junction left unmatched. Germline CDR1 MNHEY, CDR2 SVGEGT. The CDR3 covers 17 residues. CDR3 amino acids: CASRLRTSGRSYNEQFF. Here the CDR3 DNA reads TGTGCCAGCAGGCTTAGGACTAGCGGTCGCTCCTACAATGAGCAGTTCTTC.

The V call is TRBV29-1, the J call TRBJ2-3; tentatively, D is TRBD2 (6 bases). The CDR3 totals 8 residues. Germline lookup yields CDR1 SQVTM and CDR2 ANQGSEA. V shed 8 bases and J shed 14 bases, with 11 bases lying between them. Here the CDR3 DNA reads TGCAGCCCTGACGGGGGGTATTTT. As protein: CSPDGGYF.

This clonotype has a handful of counts. Because the CDR3's place on the DNA is in doubt, the DNA is left out and the CDR3 is given as listed by TCRdb. The CDR3 reads CASTSAGGLYNEQFF. The rearrangement uses TRBV19 and TRBJ2-1; the table's D call, TRBD2, has no DNA check behind it. The length of the CDR3 is 15 amino acids, counting both ends. CDR1 is LNHDA and CDR2 is SQIVND in the germline V gene (reference sequence).